A selection of T cell receptor beta chains follows, all from one sample in a study of monozygotic twins with inflammatory bowel disease. With the 5' RACE reads reprocessed, TCRdb shows one record per CDR3 protein and no DNA. The sample yields 300,000 to 400,000 distinct CDR3 sequences, of which the top ten take up 2% to 2.5%. Input material: blood. Receptor source: a human donor with ulcerative colitis or Crohn's disease, or a healthy co-twin of an affected twin (not recorded which). CDR3s include the opening cysteine and the closing phenylalanine or tryptophan.

V	J	CDR3
TRBV5-1	TRBJ1-1	CASSENWDRVQAFF
TRBV3-1	TRBJ2-1	CASSRGGVNEQFF
TRBV20-1	TRBJ1-4	CSAYTGAGDEKLFF
TRBV18	TRBJ2-7	CASPCRDRDSPREQYF
TRBV27	TRBJ1-6	CASRNVALSYNSPLHF
TRBV19	TRBJ1-5	CASSEGAVLRSNQPQHF
TRBV12-3/TRBV12-4	TRBJ1-1	CASTPGGGLNTEAFF
TRBV6-5	TRBJ2-7	CASSSLQGNNEQYF
TRBV4-1	TRBJ2-7	CASSLDRGLAGAYEQYF
TRBV29-1	TRBJ1-3	CSVPGTRGNTIYF
TRBV12-3/TRBV12-4	TRBJ1-4	CASSPGNRGANEKLFF
TRBV20-1	TRBJ2-3	CSVNSNTDTQYF
TRBV20-1	TRBJ2-1	CSARGLRLPGDEQFF
TRBV27	TRBJ2-2	CASSSRTSGRRRTGELFF
TRBV2	TRBJ1-1	CASSEGVHTEAFF
TRBV7-8	TRBJ1-1	CASRVSRQGENTEAFF
TRBV11-3	TRBJ2-1	CASSLDSPRGEPYNEQFF
TRBV7-6	TRBJ2-5	CATQEGDQFVQYF
TRBV7-3	TRBJ2-5	CASSLRGLESILRETQYF
TRBV20-1	TRBJ1-1	CSASPGTNTEAFF
TRBV20-1	TRBJ2-5	CSASGTSGRGRETQYF
TRBV20-1	TRBJ1-1	CRAGYLNTEAFF
TRBV9	TRBJ2-1	CASTREAGVNNEQFF
TRBV6-2/TRBV6-3	TRBJ1-1	CASSYVGVQGTEAFF
TRBV11-1	TRBJ1-6	CASSSQSNSPLHF
TRBV4-1	TRBJ2-7	CASSSTGLAAEQYF
TRBV10-2	TRBJ2-1	CASTLIGGGGWGEQFF
TRBV5-1	TRBJ1-2	CASSLEKVTADGYTF
TRBV5-5	TRBJ2-5	CASSLVREGGQTQYF
TRBV10-1	TRBJ2-3	CASSDPRGGSTDTQYF
TRBV7-6	TRBJ1-1	CASSAQGALNTEAFF
TRBV29-1	TRBJ2-2	CSVALQRPNTGELFF
TRBV7-9	TRBJ2-7	CASSTTQGRLGEQYF
TRBV20-1	TRBJ1-1	CSARDRQGTTEAFF
TRBV11-1	TRBJ1-5	CASSSTLGGTDYSNQPQHF
TRBV29-1	TRBJ2-7	CSVEGLAGEDDEQYF
TRBV12-3/TRBV12-4	TRBJ2-3	CASSLFPDTQYF
TRBV6-1	TRBJ2-3	CASSPRAGTDTQYF
TRBV5-1	TRBJ1-2	CASSFGPAETYGYTF
TRBV20-1	TRBJ2-2	CSARDAGTSGGRTGELFF
TRBV20-1	TRBJ1-5	CSALANTGNQPQHF
TRBV28	TRBJ2-7	CASSRGRVTSYEQYF
TRBV2	TRBJ1-1	CASTRGQGAGSNTEAFF